Listed here is a single T cell receptor beta chain. The length of the CDR3 is 15 residues. Trimming took 3 bases from V and 7 from J; bases not matched to a gene: 11. Per the germline V gene, CDR1 is MDHEN and CDR2 is SYDVKM. The data derive from a study of blood T cell repertoires in COVID-19. Turning to the study itself: Samples came from the United States, Italy and Spain, spanning acute and convalescent COVID-19.

Ages ranged from about 18 to 89 years, with residence in about two dozen US areas. Donors were grouped by their self-reported clinical history. Repertoires were generated with immunoSEQ multiplex PCR, while TCRdb's copy carries only in-frame clones and drops some. The table lists some 130,000 clones, around four fifths of them singletons. The clonotype comes from a woman aged 45-60 years who had recovered from COVID-19. The sample was PBMCs or T cells enriched from blood (not recorded which). The V call is TRBV28, the J call TRBJ2-7; TRBD1 matches 8 bases. DNA for the CDR3: TGTGCCAGCAGTTTTAGCGGTCAGGGGGCTGGAGAGCAGTACTTC. The encoded protein is CASSFSGQGAGEQYF. Variable domain in full (rest from reference TRBV28 and TRBJ2-7): DVKVTQSSRYLVKRTGEKVFLECVQDMDHENMFWYRQDPGLGLRLIYFSYDVKMKEKGDIPEGYSVSREKKERFSLILESASTNQTSMYLCASSFSGQGAGEQYFGPGTRLTVT.